This T cell receptor (beta chain) was retrieved from a study of shared clonotypes between healthy human individuals. The V end was cut by 1 base, the J end by 5 bases, with 11 bases between. The CDR3 spans 14 residues. Per the germline V gene, CDR1 is SEHNR and CDR2 is FQNEAQ (reference sequence). Libraries were prepared by immunoSEQ multiplex PCR; TCRdb keeps only in-frame clonotypes and omits some of them. The sample holds some 650,000 clones, around 97% seen once. The chain combines TRBV7-9 with TRBJ2-5; possible D gene TRBD2, 5 bases. The receptor comes from a woman in her thirties in good health. The source material was naive CD4+ T cells sorted from blood. Subset: CD45RA+ positively selected. CDR3 DNA: TGTGCCAGCAGCTTAGATACTGGGGAGGAGACCCAGTACTTC. This sequence encodes CASSLDTGEETQYF.